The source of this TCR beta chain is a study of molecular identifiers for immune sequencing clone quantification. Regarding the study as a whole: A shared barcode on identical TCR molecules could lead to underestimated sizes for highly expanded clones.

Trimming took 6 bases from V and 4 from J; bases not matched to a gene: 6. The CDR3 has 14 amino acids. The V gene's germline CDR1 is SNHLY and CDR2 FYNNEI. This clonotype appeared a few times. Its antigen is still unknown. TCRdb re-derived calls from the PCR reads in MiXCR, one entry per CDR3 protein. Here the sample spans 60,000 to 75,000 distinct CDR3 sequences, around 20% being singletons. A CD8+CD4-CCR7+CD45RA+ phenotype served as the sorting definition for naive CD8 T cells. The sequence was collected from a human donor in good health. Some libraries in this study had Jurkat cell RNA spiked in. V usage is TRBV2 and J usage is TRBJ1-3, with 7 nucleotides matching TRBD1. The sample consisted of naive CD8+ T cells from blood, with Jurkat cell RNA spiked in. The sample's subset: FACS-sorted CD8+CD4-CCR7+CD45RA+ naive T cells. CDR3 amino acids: CASSTRGGGNTIYF. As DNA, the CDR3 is TGTGCCAGCAGCACCAGGGGGGGCGGAAACACCATATATTTT.